The clone carrying this T cell receptor beta chain was seen just once. Authors' data handling: The authors estimated nucleated cell counts from reference gene primer amplification. Produced via immunoSEQ multiplex PCR; TCRdb's table is partial and in-frame only. V, J and clone size were drawn from that table, and D and trimming were deduced from the DNA. The top ten hold 0.85% to 0.95% of the sample, which has 190,000 or so clones, about 86% seen once. The CDR3 is made up of 14 amino acids. Germline-derived CDR1 and CDR2 are KGHSH and LQKENI. With V trimmed by 5 bases and J by 7 bases, 6 bases remained unmatched. This entry belongs to a study of blood T cell repertoires in COVID-19. For the study at large: Material from acute and convalescent COVID-19 was sourced from the United States, Italy and Spain. PBMCs, B-cell-depleted T cells, or T cells provided the cDNA or gDNA that made up the material.

Sequencing input: peripheral blood. J is TRBJ1-3 and V is TRBV18, with 9 bases matching TRBD1. This TCR was recovered from a young woman who had recovered from COVID-19. CDR3 DNA: TGTGCCAGCTCATCAGGACAGGGGCGCAACACCATATATTTT. It encodes CASSSGQGRNTIYF.